Following are 7 T cell receptor beta chains from one sample sequenced in a study of blood T cell repertoires in COVID-19. The method was immunoSEQ multiplex PCR; TCRdb's version includes in-frame clones alone and lacks a portion of them. The sample includes 55,000 to 65,000 clones, approximately 86% of them seen just once. Sequenced: peripheral blood. These receptors came from a human donor with acute or convalescent COVID-19. The donor label of this sample is uncertain.

The CDR3 DNA is TGTGCCAGTCACGCTGGACGGCTTGGACACTCCGAGCAGTACGTC. Protein product: CASHAGRLGHSEQYV. This sequence joins TRBV21-1 and TRBJ2-7; TRBD1, the table's D call, lacks a check against the DNA. TRBV21-1 is a pseudogene segment. The CDR3 spans 15 residues.

The chain combines TRBV7-9 with TRBJ1-2, with TRBD1 matching 9 bases. Germline V CDR1 and CDR2: SEHNR, FQNEAQ (reference sequence). The CDR3 consists of 15 residues. The V segment lost 1 base and the J segment 7 bases; nucleotides outside the gene matches: 7. Here the CDR3 reads CASSLEGTGTSGYTF. The CDR3 coding sequence is TGTGCCAGCAGCTTAGAAGGGACAGGGACTAGTGGCTACACCTTC.

This chain connects TRBV7-2 to TRBJ2-3, with 11 positions matching TRBD2. This CDR3 contains 16 residues. Germline V gene sequence: CDR1 SGHTA, CDR2 FQGNSA. V dropped 5 bases and J dropped 2; count of bases not matched to a gene: 6. The CDR3 nucleotides are TGTGCCAGCAGCCAACTAGCGGGGGAGATCACAGATACGCAGTATTTT. Its protein product is CASSQLAGEITDTQYF.

The chain employs TRBV19 and TRBJ1-2; possibly TRBD1 for D (6 bases). Trimming stripped 0 bases from V and 7 bases from J, with 9 bases between. CDR3 length: 13 amino acids. CDR1 and CDR2 from the germline V gene are LNHDA and SQIVND (reference sequence). CDR3 protein: CASSIEQGSGYTF. DNA for the CDR3: TGTGCCAGTAGTATAGAGCAGGGGTCTGGCTACACCTTC.

The V call is TRBV19, the J call TRBJ2-7; 8 bases align to TRBD1. This CDR3 is 16 amino acids long. Trimming removed 3 bases from V and 2 bases from J; junction bases left unmatched: 9. Germline CDR1 is LNHDA and CDR2 is SQIVND (reference sequence). CDR3: CASSMSGTGLPYEQYF. DNA of the CDR3: TGTGCCAGTAGTATGAGTGGGACAGGTCTACCCTACGAGCAGTACTTC.

This clone has more than one count but fewer than ten. The gene calls are TRBV5-1 and TRBJ1-2, with D possibly matching TRBD1 (5 bases). Germline V gene data show CDR1 as SGHRS and CDR2 as YFSETQ. V was shortened by 4 bases and J by 3 bases, with 19 bases between the two germline ends. This CDR3 contains 16 residues. In DNA form, the CDR3 reads TGCGCCAGCAGCCCCGACGGGGCGCGGAGGGACTATGGCTACACCTTC. Translated: CASSPDGARRDYGYTF.

The chain joins TRBV10-3 to TRBJ2-7, with TRBD2 matching over 10 bases. The CDR3 consists of 14 residues. Losses at the gene ends were 6 bases for V and 2 bases for J; bases not matched to a gene: 4. From germline, CDR1 is ENHRY and CDR2 SYGVKD. CDR3 coding DNA: TGTGCCATCAGCGGGACTAGCGACCCCTACGAGCAGTACTTC. This sequence encodes CAISGTSDPYEQYF.